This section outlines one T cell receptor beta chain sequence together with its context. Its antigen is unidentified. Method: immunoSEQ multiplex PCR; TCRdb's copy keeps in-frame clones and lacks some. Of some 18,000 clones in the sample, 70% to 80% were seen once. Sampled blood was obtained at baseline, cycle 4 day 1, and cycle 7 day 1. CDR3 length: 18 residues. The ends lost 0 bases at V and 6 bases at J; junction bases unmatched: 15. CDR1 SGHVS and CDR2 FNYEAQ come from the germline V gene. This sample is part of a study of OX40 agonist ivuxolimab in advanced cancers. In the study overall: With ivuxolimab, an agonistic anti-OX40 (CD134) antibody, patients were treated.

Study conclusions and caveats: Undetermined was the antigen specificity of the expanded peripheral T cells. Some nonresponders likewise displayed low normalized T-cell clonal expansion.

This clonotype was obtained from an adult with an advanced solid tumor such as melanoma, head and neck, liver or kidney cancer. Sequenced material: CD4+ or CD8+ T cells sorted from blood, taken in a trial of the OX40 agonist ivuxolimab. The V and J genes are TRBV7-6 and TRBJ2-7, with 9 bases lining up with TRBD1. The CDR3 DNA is TGTGCCAGCAGCTTAGCTCGAGGGGGGACAGGGTCGGGCTCCGAGCAGTACTTC. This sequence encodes CASSLARGGTGSGSEQYF.